This TCR beta chain was documented in a study of neoadjuvant anti-PD-1 for oral cavity cancer. Study overall: Nivolumab at 3 mg/kg was mostly given biweekly, three to four doses, pre-surgery.

Study outcomes and limitations: Treg/Th17 ratio rose with pretreatment blood and fell with post-treatment tumor TCRbeta clonality.

The table lists this clone with a count of one. Antigen specificity is unknown. At one end the junction does not follow the germline gene, possibly because of a read error. PBMC libraries mostly used around 460 ng of input genomic DNA, with six replicates per sample. Generated by immunoSEQ multiplex PCR, the TCRdb table keeps only in-frame clones and is missing some. There are over 11,000 clones in the sample; roughly 70% occur only once, and approximately 2% lies in the top ten. The sequence was obtained from a person between 40 and 80 years old with oral cavity squamous cell carcinoma. Source: PBMCs, taken before nivolumab (anti-PD-1) treatment.

CDR3 coding DNA: TGTGCCAGCAGCCTAGCGGGCGGCGGGGAGCTGTTTTTT. As protein: CASSLAGGGELFF. The V gene is TRBV7-6, the J gene TRBJ2-2; 8 bases are a match to TRBD2. Germline assignment: CDR1 SGHVS and CDR2 FNYEAQ. The CDR3 is made up of 13 amino acids.